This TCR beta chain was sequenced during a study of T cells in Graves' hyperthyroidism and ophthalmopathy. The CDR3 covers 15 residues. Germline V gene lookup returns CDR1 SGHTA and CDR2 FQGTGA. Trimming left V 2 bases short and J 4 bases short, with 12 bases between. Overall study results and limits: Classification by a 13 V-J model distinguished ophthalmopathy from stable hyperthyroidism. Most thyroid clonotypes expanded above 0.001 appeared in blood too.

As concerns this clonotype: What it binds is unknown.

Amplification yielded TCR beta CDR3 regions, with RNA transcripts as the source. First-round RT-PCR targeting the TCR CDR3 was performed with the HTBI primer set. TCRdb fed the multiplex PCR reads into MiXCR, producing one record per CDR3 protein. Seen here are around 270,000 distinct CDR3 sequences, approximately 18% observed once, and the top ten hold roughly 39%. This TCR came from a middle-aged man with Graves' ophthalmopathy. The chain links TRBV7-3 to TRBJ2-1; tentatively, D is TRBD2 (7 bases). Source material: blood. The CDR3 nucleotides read TGTGCCAGCAGCTTAGGGGGGGCACGGTACAATGAGCAGTTCTTC. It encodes CASSLGGARYNEQFF.